These T cell receptor beta chains were read from a single sample in a study of neurological immune-mediated disorders. TCRdb used MiXCR to reprocess the 5' RACE reads, holding one entry per CDR3 protein. The sample holds some 46,000 distinct CDR3 sequences; approximately 10% are singletons and the top ten take less than 6%. Sequenced input: PBMCs. Receptor source: a man aged 65 to 79 with HTLV-1-associated myelopathy (HAM/TSP). Each CDR3 is given with its conserved first and last residue. The D gene is left open where the match is weak. Clone sizes are given selectively: once, few, many, or a class where the clone is expanded.

clone size	V gene	CDR3 length	D gene	J gene	CDR3 protein	CDR3 DNA
many	TRBV9	13	-	TRBJ2-3	CASSVMGTDTQYF	TGTGCCAGCAGCGTAATGGGCACAGATACGCAGTATTTT
many	TRBV13	16	-	TRBJ1-5	CASSLLHRGRDQPQHF	TGTGCCAGCAGCTTACTGCATAGGGGACGGGATCAGCCCCAGCATTTT
many	TRBV20-1	13	-	TRBJ1-1	CSARDRLQIEAFF	TGCAGTGCTAGAGATCGACTTCAGATAGAAGCTTTCTTT
many	TRBV15	14	TRBD2	TRBJ2-3	CATSRGLGTDTQYF	TGTGCCACCAGCAGGGGACTAGGCACAGATACGCAGTATTTT
-	TRBV14	15	TRBD1	TRBJ1-6	CASSRQGSYNSPLHF	TGTGCCAGCAGCCGACAGGGTTCCTATAATTCACCCCTCCACTTT
many	TRBV27	12	TRBD1	TRBJ2-5	CASRTGGKTQYF	TGTGCCAGCCGAACAGGGGGGAAGACCCAGTACTTC
many	TRBV28	14	TRBD2	TRBJ2-2	CASSSRRGTGELFF	TGTGCCAGCAGTTCTAGGCGGGGGACCGGGGAGCTGTTTTTT
many	TRBV28	14	-	TRBJ1-5	CASRPTQGPQPQHF	TGTGCCAGCAGACCGACTCAGGGGCCTCAGCCCCAGCATTTT
many	TRBV5-1	15	TRBD2	TRBJ2-7	CASSFETSGRGEQYF	TGCGCCAGCAGCTTTGAAACTAGCGGGAGAGGTGAGCAGTACTTC
many	TRBV12-3/TRBV12-4	13	-	TRBJ1-1	CASSSPGDTEAFF	TGTGCCAGCAGTTCCCCAGGGGACACTGAAGCTTTCTTT
many	TRBV5-1	16	TRBD2	TRBJ2-7	CASTGILAGESYEQYF	TGCGCCAGCACCGGCATACTAGCGGGAGAGTCCTACGAGCAGTACTTC
many	TRBV4-1	13	-	TRBJ2-1	CASRLRDGAVQFF	TGCGCCAGCAGGTTACGGGATGGAGCTGTGCAGTTCTTC
many	TRBV12-3/TRBV12-4	15	TRBD1	TRBJ1-2	CASVEGARGLYGYTF	TGTGCCAGCGTGGAGGGGGCGCGGGGCCTCTATGGCTACACCTTC
many	TRBV24-1	15	TRBD2	TRBJ2-1	CATAVTSGRSGEQFF	TGTGCCACGGCAGTGACTAGCGGGAGATCGGGTGAGCAGTTCTTC
many	TRBV7-6	12	-	TRBJ2-7	CASSLGPTEQYF	TGTGCCAGCAGCTTAGGGCCCACCGAGCAGTACTTC
many	TRBV12-3/TRBV12-4	13	TRBD1	TRBJ1-4	CASSFKGAGKLFF	TGTGCCAGCAGTTTTAAGGGGGCGGGAAAACTGTTTTTT